The TCR beta chain under discussion was sequenced for a study of blood T cell repertoires in COVID-19. Study summary: Sample material is recorded as cDNA or gDNA derived from T cells, B-cell-depleted T cells, or PBMCs.

This table comes from immunoSEQ multiplex PCR, and its TCRdb copy is limited to in-frame clones, with some not included. The top ten hold under 2.5% of the sample, which has under 300,000 clones, roughly 90% seen once. The CDR3 is made up of 16 amino acids. J gave up 8 bases and V 0 bases, and 13 bases lay outside the gene matches. Per the germline V gene, CDR1 is SQVTM and CDR2 is ANQGSEA. The sample consisted of peripheral blood. V usage is TRBV29-1 and J usage is TRBJ2-1, with 7 bases that match TRBD1. This TCR came from a woman aged 35 to 49 who had recovered from COVID-19. CDR3 residues: CSVEDSGRGIGYEQFF. In DNA, the CDR3 is TGCAGCGTTGAAGATTCGGGCAGGGGGATCGGGTATGAGCAGTTCTTC.